This T cell receptor (beta chain) was profiled in a study of OX40 agonist ivuxolimab in advanced cancers. Profiled with immunoSEQ multiplex PCR; TCRdb holds only in-frame clones, not every one. The data show 96,000 or so clones, about 80% seen once. This receptor was identified in an adult with an advanced solid tumor such as melanoma, head and neck, liver or kidney cancer. The sample in question was CD4+ or CD8+ T cells sorted from blood, obtained in a trial of the OX40 agonist ivuxolimab.

CDR3 region: CASSPGLAGGKNIQYF. The CDR3 nucleotides read TGTGCCAGCTCACCCGGACTAGCGGGAGGGAAAAACATTCAGTACTTC. The V call is TRBV18, the J call TRBJ2-4; TRBD2 agrees at 15 bases. In germline, CDR1 is KGHSH, CDR2 LQKENI. This CDR3 region has 16 residues. J lost 4 bases, V lost 3 bases, and 1 base had no gene match.